The next 9 T cell receptor beta chains were all read from a single sample in a study of cytomegalovirus exposure and HLA in healthy donors. In the PCR, 60 Vbeta and 13 Jbeta primers were used. Produced via immunoSEQ multiplex PCR; TCRdb's table is partial and in-frame only. Of roughly 150,000 clones in the sample, 80% were seen once. The sample comprised PBMCs. Receptors originate from a woman aged 40 to 55 in good health and CMV-seronegative.

The V call is TRBV4-1, the J call TRBJ1-2; D call uncertain. The length of the CDR3 is 14 residues. The V gene lost 1 base and the J gene lost 4 bases, with 10 bases spanning the gap. The germline V gene encodes CDR1 MGHRA and CDR2 YSYEKL. CDR3 loop: CASSQVRDIYGYTF. CDR3 sequence (DNA): TGCGCCAGCAGCCAAGTGAGGGATATCTATGGCTACACCTTC.

This rearrangement joins TRBV27 to TRBJ1-1, with a weak D call TRBD1 (5 bases). Germline CDR1 MNHEY, CDR2 SMNVEV (reference sequence). Trimming took off 2 bases at V and 1 base at J, with 8 bases between the two ends. The CDR3 length is 14 residues. The CDR3 nucleotides read TGTGCCAGCAGTTTAGGAGGGGCGAACACTGAAGCTTTCTTT. This gives the protein CASSLGGANTEAFF.

The V call is TRBV10-3, the J call TRBJ1-1; unclear D gene. The CDR3 contains 16 residues. Germline-derived CDR1 and CDR2 are ENHRY and SYGVKD. V was cut by 3 bases and J by 0 bases, with 14 bases left in between. The CDR3 here is CAISDIPRDLNTEAFF. CDR3 nucleotides: TGTGCCATCAGTGACATTCCCCGAGACTTGAACACTGAAGCTTTCTTT.

The rearrangement joins TRBV7-7 to TRBJ1-1; the D gene is possibly TRBD1 (6 bases). CDR1 and CDR2 (germline): SSHAT, FNYEAQ (reference sequence). The CDR3 length is 14 residues. Trimming shortened V by 4 bases and J by 4 bases, and 13 bases separated the two germline ends. CDR3 protein: CASSSRQEATEAFF. CDR3 coding DNA: TGTGCCAGCAGCTCACGACAGGAGGCCACTGAAGCTTTCTTT.

In its sample, this clone was seen once. The chain couples TRBV5-1 to TRBJ2-5, with 7 bases matching TRBD2. The CDR3 length is 15 residues. Germline CDR1 is SGHRS and CDR2 is YFSETQ. V shed 0 bases, J shed 5 bases, and the junction held 7 bases outside the gene matches. The CDR3 DNA reads as TGCGCCAGCAGCTTGGCGGGAGGTTTTTCGGAGACCCAGTACTTC. Its protein product is CASSLAGGFSETQYF.

V and J are TRBV6-5 and TRBJ2-3; weak D call: TRBD2 (6 bases). The V end lost 2 bases, the J end lost 0 bases, and 9 bases lay between the germline ends. Per germline, CDR1 MNHEY and CDR2 SVGAGI. The CDR3 covers 15 residues. CDR3 nucleotides: TGTGCCAGCAGTTACGGCGGGGCTAGCACAGATACGCAGTATTTT. As protein: CASSYGGASTDTQYF.

The chain joins TRBV29-1 to TRBJ2-3, with TRBD2 matching over 10 bases. Unmatched junction bases numbered 2, after V lost 3 bases and J lost 2 bases. Germline CDR1 reads SQVTM; CDR2 reads ANQGSEA. The CDR3 length is 14 residues. CDR3 coding DNA: TGCAGCGTTGATCTAGCGGGAGTCACAGATACGCAGTATTTT. Amino acids: CSVDLAGVTDTQYF.

The V and J genes are TRBV18 and TRBJ2-7; D unclear. The V and J ends lost 6 bases and 4 bases respectively, with 7 bases between them. This CDR3 contains 11 residues. CDR1 KGHSH and CDR2 LQKENI come from the germline V gene. CDR3 loop: CASSPEYEQYF. In DNA form, the CDR3 reads TGTGCCAGCTCCCCAGAGTACGAGCAGTACTTC. The whole variable domain, filled in from reference TRBV18 and TRBJ2-7, reads NAGVMQNPRHLVRRRGQEARLRCSPMKGHSHVYWYRQLPEEGLKFMVYLQKENIIDESGMPKERFSAEFPKEGPSILRIQQVVRGDSAAYFCASSPEYEQYFGPGTRLTVT.

This chain uses TRBV4-2 with TRBJ2-4; D is unresolved. V lost 0 bases and J 5 bases, leaving 8 bases between the germline ends. The CDR3 spans 14 residues. Germline V gene sequence: CDR1 LGHNA, CDR2 YNFKEQ. CDR3 loop: CASSQDLEENIQYF. The CDR3 DNA follows: TGTGCCAGCAGCCAAGATCTCGAGGAAAACATTCAGTACTTC.